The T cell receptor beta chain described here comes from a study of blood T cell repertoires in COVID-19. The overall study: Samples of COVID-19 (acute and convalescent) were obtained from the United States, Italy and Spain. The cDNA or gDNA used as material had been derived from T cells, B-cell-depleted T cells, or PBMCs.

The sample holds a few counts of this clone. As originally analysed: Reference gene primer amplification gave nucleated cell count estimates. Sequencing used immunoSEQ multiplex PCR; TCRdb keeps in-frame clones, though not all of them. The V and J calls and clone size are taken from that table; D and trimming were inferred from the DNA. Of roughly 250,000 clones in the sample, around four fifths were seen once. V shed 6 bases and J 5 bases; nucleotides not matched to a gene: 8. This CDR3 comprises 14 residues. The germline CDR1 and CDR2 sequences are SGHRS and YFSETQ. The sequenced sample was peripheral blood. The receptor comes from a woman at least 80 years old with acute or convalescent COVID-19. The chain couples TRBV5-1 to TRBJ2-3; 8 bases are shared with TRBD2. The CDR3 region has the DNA TGCGCCAGCAACCGAGCGGGAGTTGGAGATACGCAGTATTTT. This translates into CASNRAGVGDTQYF.